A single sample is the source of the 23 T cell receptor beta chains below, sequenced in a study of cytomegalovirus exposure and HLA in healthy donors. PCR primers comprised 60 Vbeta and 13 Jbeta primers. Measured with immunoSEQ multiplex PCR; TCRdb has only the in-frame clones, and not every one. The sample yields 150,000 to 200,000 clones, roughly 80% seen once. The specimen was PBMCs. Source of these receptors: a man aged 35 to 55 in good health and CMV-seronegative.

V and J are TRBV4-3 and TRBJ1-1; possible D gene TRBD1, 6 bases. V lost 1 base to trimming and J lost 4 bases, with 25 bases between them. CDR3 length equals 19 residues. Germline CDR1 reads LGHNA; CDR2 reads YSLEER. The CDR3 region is CASSQVAIGQRGSSTEAFF. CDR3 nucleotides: TGCGCCAGCAGCCAAGTCGCCATCGGACAGCGCGGAAGTTCCACTGAAGCTTTCTTT.

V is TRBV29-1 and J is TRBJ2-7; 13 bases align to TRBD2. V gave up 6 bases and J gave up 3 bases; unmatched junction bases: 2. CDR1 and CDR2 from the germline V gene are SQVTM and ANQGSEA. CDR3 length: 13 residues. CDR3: CSVRTSGSYEQYF. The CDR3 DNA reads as TGCAGCGTGAGGACTAGCGGGAGCTACGAGCAGTACTTC.

The CDR3 sequence: CSVEGTGGLTDTQYF. In nucleotides, the CDR3 is TGCAGCGTTGAAGGGACAGGGGGCCTCACAGATACGCAGTATTTT. The V call is TRBV29-1, the J call TRBJ2-3; 11 nucleotides agree with TRBD1. Germline values: CDR1 SQVTM, CDR2 ANQGSEA. Trimming removed 1 base from V and 2 bases from J; junction bases left unmatched: 2. This CDR3 region has 15 residues.

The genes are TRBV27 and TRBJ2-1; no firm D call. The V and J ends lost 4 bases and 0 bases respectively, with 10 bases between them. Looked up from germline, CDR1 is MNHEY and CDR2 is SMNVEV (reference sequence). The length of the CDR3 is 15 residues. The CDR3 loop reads CASSWSQSSYNEQFF. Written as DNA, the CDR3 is TGTGCCAGCAGTTGGAGCCAGAGCTCCTACAATGAGCAGTTCTTC.

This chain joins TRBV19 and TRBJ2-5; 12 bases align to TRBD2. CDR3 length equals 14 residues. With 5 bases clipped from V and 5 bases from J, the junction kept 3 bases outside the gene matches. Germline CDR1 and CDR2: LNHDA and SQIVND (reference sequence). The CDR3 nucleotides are TGTGCCAGTAGTCCGCTAGCGGGGGGGGAGACCCAGTACTTC. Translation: CASSPLAGGETQYF. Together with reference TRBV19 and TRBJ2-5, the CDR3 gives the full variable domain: DGGITQSPKYLFRKEGQNVTLSCEQNLNHDAMYWYRQDPGQGLRLIYYSQIVNDFQKGDIAEGYSVSREKKESFPLTVTSAQKNPTAFYLCASSPLAGGETQYFGPGTRLLVL.

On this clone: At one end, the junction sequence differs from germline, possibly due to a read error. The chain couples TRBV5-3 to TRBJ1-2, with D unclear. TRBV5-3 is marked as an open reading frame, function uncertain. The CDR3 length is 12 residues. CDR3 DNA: TGTGCCAGCAGCTTGTTATCGGGTGGCTACACCTTC. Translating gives CASSLLSGGYTF.

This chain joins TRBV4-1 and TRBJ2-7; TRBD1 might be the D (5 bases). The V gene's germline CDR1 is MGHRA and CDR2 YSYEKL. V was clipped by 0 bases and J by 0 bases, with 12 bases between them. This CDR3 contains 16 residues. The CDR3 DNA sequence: TGCGCCAGCAGCCAAGATCTAGACAGTTTCTCCTACGAGCAGTACTTC. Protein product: CASSQDLDSFSYEQYF.

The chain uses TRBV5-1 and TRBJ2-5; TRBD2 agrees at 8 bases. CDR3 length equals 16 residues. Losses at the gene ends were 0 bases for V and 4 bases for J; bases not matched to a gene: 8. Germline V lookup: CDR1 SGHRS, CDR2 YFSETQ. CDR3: CASSLATGGVRETQYF. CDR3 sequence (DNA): TGCGCCAGCAGCTTGGCCACGGGGGGGGTTAGAGAGACCCAGTACTTC.

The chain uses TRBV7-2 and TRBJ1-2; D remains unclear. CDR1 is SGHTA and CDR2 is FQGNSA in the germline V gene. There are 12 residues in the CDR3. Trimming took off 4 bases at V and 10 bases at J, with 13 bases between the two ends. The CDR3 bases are TGTGCCAGCAGCTCCTTCTACAGTCTCTACACCTTC. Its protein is CASSSFYSLYTF.

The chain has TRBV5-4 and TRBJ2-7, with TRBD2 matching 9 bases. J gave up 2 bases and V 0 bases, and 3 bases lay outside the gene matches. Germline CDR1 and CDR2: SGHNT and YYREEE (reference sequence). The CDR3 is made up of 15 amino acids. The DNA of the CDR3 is TGTGCCAGCAGCTTGGGACTAGCGGACACCTACGAGCAGTACTTC. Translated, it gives CASSLGLADTYEQYF.

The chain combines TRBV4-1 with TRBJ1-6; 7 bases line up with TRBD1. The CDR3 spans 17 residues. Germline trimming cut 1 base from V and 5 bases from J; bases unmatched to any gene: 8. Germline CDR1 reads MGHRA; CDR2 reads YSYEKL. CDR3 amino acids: CASSQARDRRNNSPLHF. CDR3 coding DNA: TGCGCCAGCAGCCAAGCCCGGGACAGAAGAAATAATTCACCCCTCCACTTT.

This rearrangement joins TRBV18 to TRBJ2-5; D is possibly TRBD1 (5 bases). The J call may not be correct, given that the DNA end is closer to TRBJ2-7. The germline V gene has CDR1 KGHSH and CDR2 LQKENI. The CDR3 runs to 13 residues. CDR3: CASSMTDSYEQYF. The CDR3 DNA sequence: TGTGCCAGCTCCATGACAGACTCCTACGAGCAGTACTTC.

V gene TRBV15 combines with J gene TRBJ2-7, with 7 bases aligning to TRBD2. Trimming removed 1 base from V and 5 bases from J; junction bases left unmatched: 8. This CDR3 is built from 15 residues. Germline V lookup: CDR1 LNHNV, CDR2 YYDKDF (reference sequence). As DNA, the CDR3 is TGTGCCACCAGCAGAGCCGAGGGAGGGGTCCACGAGCAGTACTTC. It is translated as CATSRAEGGVHEQYF.

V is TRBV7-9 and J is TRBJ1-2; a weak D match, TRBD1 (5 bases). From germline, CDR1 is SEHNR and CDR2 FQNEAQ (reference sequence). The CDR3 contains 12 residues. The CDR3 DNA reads TGTTCCGGGGCGGGGCGTAACTATGGCTACACCTTC. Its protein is CSGAGRNYGYTF.

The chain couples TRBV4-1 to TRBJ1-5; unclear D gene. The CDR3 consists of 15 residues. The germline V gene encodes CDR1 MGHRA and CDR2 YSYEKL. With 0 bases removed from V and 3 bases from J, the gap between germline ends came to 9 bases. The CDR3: CASSQDVWPNQPQHF. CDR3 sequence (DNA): TGCGCCAGCAGCCAAGACGTATGGCCCAATCAGCCCCAGCATTTT.

Written as DNA, the CDR3 is TGTGCCACCGAGGCGGGGAGGAACTATGGCTACACCTTC. The encoded protein is CATEAGRNYGYTF. The chain joins TRBV6-6 to TRBJ1-2; D is unresolved. Germline CDR1 and CDR2: MNHNY and SVGAGI (reference sequence). Trimming took 10 bases from V and 2 from J, leaving 14 bases between them. The CDR3 covers 13 residues.

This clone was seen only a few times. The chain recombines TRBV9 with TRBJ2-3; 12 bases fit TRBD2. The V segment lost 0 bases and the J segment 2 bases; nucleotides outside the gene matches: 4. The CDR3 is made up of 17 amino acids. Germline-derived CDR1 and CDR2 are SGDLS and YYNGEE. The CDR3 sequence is CASSVGASGGATDTQYF. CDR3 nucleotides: TGTGCCAGCAGCGTAGGAGCTAGCGGGGGGGCCACAGATACGCAGTATTTT.

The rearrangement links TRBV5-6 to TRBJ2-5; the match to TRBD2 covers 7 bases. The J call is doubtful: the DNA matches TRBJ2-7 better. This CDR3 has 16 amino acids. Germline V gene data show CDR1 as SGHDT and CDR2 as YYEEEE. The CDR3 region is CASSLGGGADFYEQYF. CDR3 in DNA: TGTGCCAGCAGCTTGGGGGGAGGGGCAGACTTCTACGAGCAGTACTTC.

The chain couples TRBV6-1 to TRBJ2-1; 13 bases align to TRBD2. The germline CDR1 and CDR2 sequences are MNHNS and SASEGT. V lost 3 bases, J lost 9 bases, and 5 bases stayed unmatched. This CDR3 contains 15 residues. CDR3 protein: CASSDGLAGVTEQFF. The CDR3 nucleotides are TGTGCCAGCAGTGACGGACTAGCGGGAGTCACTGAGCAGTTCTTC.

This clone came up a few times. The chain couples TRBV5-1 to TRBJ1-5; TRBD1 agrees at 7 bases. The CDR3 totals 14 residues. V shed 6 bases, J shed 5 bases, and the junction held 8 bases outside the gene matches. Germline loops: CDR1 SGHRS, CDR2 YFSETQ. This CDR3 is CASKEGATDQPQHF. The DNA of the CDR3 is TGCGCCAGCAAGGAGGGGGCGACGGATCAGCCCCAGCATTTT.

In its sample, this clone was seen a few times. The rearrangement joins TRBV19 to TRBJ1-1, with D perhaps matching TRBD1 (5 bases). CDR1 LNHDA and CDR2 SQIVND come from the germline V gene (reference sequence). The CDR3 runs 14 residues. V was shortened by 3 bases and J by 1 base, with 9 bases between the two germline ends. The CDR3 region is CASSMTRENTEAFF. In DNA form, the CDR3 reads TGTGCCAGTAGTATGACCAGGGAGAACACTGAAGCTTTCTTT.

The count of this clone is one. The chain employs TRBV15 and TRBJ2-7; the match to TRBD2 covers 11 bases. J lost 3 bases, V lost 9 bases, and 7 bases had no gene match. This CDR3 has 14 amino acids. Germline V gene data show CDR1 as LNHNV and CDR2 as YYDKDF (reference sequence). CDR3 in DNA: TGTGCCACAGGGGGGACTAGCGGTTTCTACGAGCAGTACTTC. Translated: CATGGTSGFYEQYF.

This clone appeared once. The DNA of the CDR3 is TGTGCCAGCCCAGCCCAGGGGGGTAATGGCTACACCTTC. Its translation: CASPAQGGNGYTF. The chain employs TRBV18 and TRBJ1-2; the match to TRBD1 covers 7 bases. CDR1 and CDR2 from the germline V gene are KGHSH and LQKENI. This CDR3 region has 13 residues. After removal of 8 bases from V and 6 bases from J, the junction contained 9 bases not matched to a gene.